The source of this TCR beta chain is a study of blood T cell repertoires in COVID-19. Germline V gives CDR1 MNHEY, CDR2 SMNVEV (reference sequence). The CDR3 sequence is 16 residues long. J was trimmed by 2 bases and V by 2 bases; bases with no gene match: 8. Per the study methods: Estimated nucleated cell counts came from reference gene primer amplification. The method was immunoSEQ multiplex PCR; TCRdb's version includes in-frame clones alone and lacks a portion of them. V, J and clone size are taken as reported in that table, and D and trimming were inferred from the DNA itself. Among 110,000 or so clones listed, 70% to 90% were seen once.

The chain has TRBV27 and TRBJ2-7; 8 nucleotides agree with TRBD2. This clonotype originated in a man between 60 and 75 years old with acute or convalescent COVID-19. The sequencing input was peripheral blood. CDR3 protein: CASSLVGTRTTYEQYF. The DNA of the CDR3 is TGTGCCAGCAGTTTAGTGGGGACTAGGACGACCTACGAGCAGTACTTC.